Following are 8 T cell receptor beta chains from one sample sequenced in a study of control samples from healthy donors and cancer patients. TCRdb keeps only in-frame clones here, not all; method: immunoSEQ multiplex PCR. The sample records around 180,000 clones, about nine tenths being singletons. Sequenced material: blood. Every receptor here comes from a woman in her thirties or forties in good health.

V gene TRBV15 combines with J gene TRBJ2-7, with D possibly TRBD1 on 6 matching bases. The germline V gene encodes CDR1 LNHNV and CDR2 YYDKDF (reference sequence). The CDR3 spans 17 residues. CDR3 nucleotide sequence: TGTGCTGTCACGGGAAAACGGGACATTCCTAGCTCCTACGAGCAGTACTTC. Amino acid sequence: CAVTGKRDIPSSYEQYF.

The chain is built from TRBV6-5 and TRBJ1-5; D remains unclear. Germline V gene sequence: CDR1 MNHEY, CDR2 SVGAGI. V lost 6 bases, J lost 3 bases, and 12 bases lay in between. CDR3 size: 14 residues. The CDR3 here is CASSPRAHNQPQHF. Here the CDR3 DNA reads TGTGCCAGCAGCCCCCGGGCTCACAATCAGCCCCAGCATTTT.

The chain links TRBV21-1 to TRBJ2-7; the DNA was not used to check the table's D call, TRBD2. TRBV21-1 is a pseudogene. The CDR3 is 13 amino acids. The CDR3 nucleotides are TGTGCCAGAGAGGATCTCTTCCCCTACGAGCAGTACTTC. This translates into CAREDLFPYEQYF.

As DNA, the CDR3 is TGCGCCAGCAGGGACCCCTCCGCGGTCACTGAAGCTTTCTTT. Protein: CASRDPSAVTEAFF. The rearrangement uses TRBV10-2 and TRBJ1-1; no clear D gene. The CDR3 totals 14 residues. V was cut by 6 bases and J by 4 bases, with 15 bases left in between. Germline CDR1 WSHSY, CDR2 SAAADI.

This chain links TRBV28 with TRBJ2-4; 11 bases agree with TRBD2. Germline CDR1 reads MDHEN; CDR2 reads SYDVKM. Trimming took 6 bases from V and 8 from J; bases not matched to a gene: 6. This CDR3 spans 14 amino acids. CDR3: CASRVAGGPDIQYF. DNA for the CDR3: TGTGCCAGCAGGGTAGCGGGGGGGCCGGACATTCAGTACTTC.

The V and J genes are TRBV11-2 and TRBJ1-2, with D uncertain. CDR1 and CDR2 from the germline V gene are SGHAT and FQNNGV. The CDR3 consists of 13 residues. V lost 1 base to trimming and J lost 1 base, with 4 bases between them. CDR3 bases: TGTGCCAGCAGCTTAGGGCTTAACTATGGCTACACCTTC. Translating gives CASSLGLNYGYTF.

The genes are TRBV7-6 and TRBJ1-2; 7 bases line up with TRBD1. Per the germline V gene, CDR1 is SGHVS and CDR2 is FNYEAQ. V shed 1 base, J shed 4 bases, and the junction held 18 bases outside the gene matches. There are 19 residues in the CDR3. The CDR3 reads CASSLGLGDKGANGYGYTF. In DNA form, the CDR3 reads TGTGCCAGCAGCTTAGGACTTGGGGATAAGGGGGCGAATGGCTATGGCTACACCTTC.

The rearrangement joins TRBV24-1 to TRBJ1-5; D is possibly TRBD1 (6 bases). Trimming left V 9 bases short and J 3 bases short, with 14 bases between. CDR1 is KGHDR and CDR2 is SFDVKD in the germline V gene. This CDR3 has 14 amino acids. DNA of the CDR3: TGTGCCACCTACCGGGACAAACACAATCAGCCCCAGCATTTT. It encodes CATYRDKHNQPQHF.